The present entry profiles one T cell receptor (beta chain) with its context. The specificity of this receptor is unknown. An end of the junction does not agree with germline; a read error may underlie this. The library was built by means of PCR. Reads for this sample came from a HiSeq X Ten. High-throughput sequencing was used to characterize TCR repertoires. TCRdb reran the public reads through fastp at Q25 and MiXCR, keeping productive beta chains. Rows with a matching CDR3 protein are joined into one entry that keeps the most common DNA and genes. The sample has around 12,000 distinct CDR3 sequences on record, roughly half of them singletons. The leading ten clones occupy 16% of the sample. The data were taken from a study of esophageal squamous cell carcinoma under preoperative chemotherapy (dated by TCRdb to 2016 to 2019). Regarding the study in general: TCR repertoires were profiled in both peripheral blood T cells and tumor-infiltrating lymphocytes. Five or six patients with primary esophageal squamous cell carcinoma were included in the cohort. The study examined the effect of paclitaxel-nedaplatin chemotherapy on T-cell receptor repertoires in patients with esophageal squamous cell carcinoma. Repertoires were compared between samples taken before and after paclitaxel-nedaplatin therapy. General conclusions and limits of the study: Paclitaxel-nedaplatin therapy induced immediate and substantial clonotype frequency changes, with contraction more likely among abundant clones than amplification. Tumor-infiltrating lymphocytes after treatment appeared to come partly from peripheral T cells migrating into the tumor, rather than solely from local clonal changes. The cohort was small, with only a handful of patients with esophageal squamous cell carcinoma analyzed. After chemotherapy, peripheral T cells showed a significant rise in TCR diversity, whereas tumor-infiltrating lymphocytes did not.

The time point tag for this specimen amounts to: before preoperative PTX-NDP chemotherapy. Before surgery, patients were given paclitaxel-nedaplatin as preoperative chemotherapy. The germline V gene sets CDR1 to ENHRY and CDR2 to SYGVKD. Measured from the cysteine to the phenylalanine, the CDR3 is 13 residues long. Just the 39-base CDR3 DNA is kept, in frame starting at base 1. The source is a human donor with esophageal squamous cell carcinoma. The donor label of this sample is uncertain. This specimen was taken from a patient given preoperative chemotherapy. Recombination linked TRBV10-3 to TRBJ2-1; TRBD1 is a weak D gene call, 5 bases matching. The nucleotide sequence is TGTGCCACCCAGGGTATTTCCTACAATGAGCAGTTATTC. Its protein reads: CATQGISYNEQLF.